This T cell receptor beta chain was sequenced in a study of T cell changes during pregnancy in multiple sclerosis. Profiled with immunoSEQ multiplex PCR; TCRdb holds only in-frame clones, not every one. The sample lists about 100,000 clones, almost 95% occurring once. The CDR3 extends over 17 amino acids. V lost 4 bases and J lost 0, with 16 bases in between. Germline V gene sequence: CDR1 MDHEN, CDR2 SYDVKM. The specimen was peripheral blood, collected before pregnancy. V gene TRBV28 combines with J gene TRBJ2-1, with D possibly matching TRBD2 (5 bases). The source of this sequence is a female donor with multiple sclerosis, enrolled in a pregnancy study. In DNA form, the CDR3 reads TGTGCCAGCAGTTCCCCCTTGGTAGCGTTCTCCTACAATGAGCAGTTCTTC. This gives the protein CASSSPLVAFSYNEQFF.